This entry concerns a single TCR beta chain. This clone was counted only a few times. Its specific antigen is unknown. Nothing much larger sits one base from this clone, and base qualities are not available. The cohort comprised 710 or so healthy bone marrow donors. At the time of sampling, all cohort members were nominally healthy, though unrecorded immune exposures were likely present. The donor was CMV seropositive and was included in the group of around 300 seropositive cohort members. A peripheral blood sample was collected from each donor, and TCR beta sequencing was performed on peripheral blood mononuclear cells. The Qiagen DNeasy Blood Extraction Kit was used to extract genomic DNA from the blood cell samples. The library relied on the immunoSEQ multiplex PCR assay. For the multiplex PCR, a mixture combining 60 forward primers for TCR Vbeta segments and 13 reverse primers for TCR Jbeta segments was used. Amplification of the CDR3 region of rearranged TCR beta genes was performed with a multiplex PCR assay on genomic DNA. On the Illumina HiSeq System, the amplified TCR beta libraries were sequenced as 87-base-pair reads. Per the authors' processing: Across the roughly 600 repertoires, a later analysis counted tens of millions of unique TCR beta chains, approximately 10 million of which were shared by at least two donors. Raw reads were error-corrected and collapsed into unique sequences by a nearest-neighbor algorithm in which closely related sequences were merged to remove PCR and sequencing errors. CDR3 sequences were aligned to IMGT reference sequences to assign V, D and J gene segments. For a sequence to be retained, a match of at least six nucleotides was required to both a V gene segment and a J gene segment. A rearrangement counted as productive if the CDR3 had no stop codons and remained in frame with V and J, and every other rearrangement counted as non-productive. Following IMGT convention, CDR3 was defined as the stretch from the second conserved V-encoded cysteine to the conserved J-encoded phenylalanine. The earlier analysis of approximately 500 of the donors excluded sequences that lacked an unambiguous match to a single V gene segment. In an earlier analysis of almost 600 of the donors, a V segment was called functional when productive rearrangements were above 56.7%, and segregating when the standard deviation between donors exceeded 5%. A statistical classification framework was developed to diagnose cytomegalovirus status using the catalog of TCR beta chain sequences. In a later analysis, TCR nucleotide sequences were compared against IMGT/GENE-DB human TR gene sequences so that V and J genes could be assigned. The TCRdist pipeline was used in a later analysis to assign CDR3 sequences and most-parsimonious VDJ recombination scenarios. In a later analysis, each TCR beta chain was defined by its CDR3 amino acid sequence together with its V-gene family, and reads without a unique V-gene family were excluded. In a later analysis, around 600 highly shared, low-generation-probability nucleotide sequences were removed to address suspected cross-contamination and a sequencing artifact. In a later analysis, a clonal expansion index for each public chain was calculated from normalized within-repertoire ranks of inferred template counts. A later analysis computed generation probabilities with a VDJ recombination model fitted to out-of-frame rearrangements, and checked the results against IGoR. In a later analysis, TCR-TCR, TCR-HLA and TCR-CMV co-occurrence was scored with hypergeometric tests, and a repertoire-size bias correction was applied to TCR pairs. In a later analysis, false discovery rates were estimated by permuting HLA or CMV assignments 20 times. In a later analysis, co-occurring TCRs were grouped using DBSCAN, and TCRdist sequence similarity was added for clustering within HLA-allele-positive subsets. For co-occurrence clustering, repertoires with fewer than 30,000 or more than 120,000 public chains were excluded, along with roughly five repertoires with anomalous nucleotide sharing. The immuneACCESS repertoire file appears here via TCRdb, limited to in-frame rearrangements. These files lack a portion of the clones; in checked studies, under half of the deficit traces to unresolved V genes, and the cause of the others is not known. That table gives V, J and clone size, and the DNA gave D and trimming. This sample gives some 220,000 clones in total; over 65% of them show up just once. 2.5% to 3.5% of the sample is taken by the ten largest.

This record belongs to a study of cytomegalovirus exposure and HLA in healthy donors (dated by TCRdb to about 2017). At the level of the whole study: An earlier analysis of about 560 of the donors reported 276 Gb of sequence data and 117 million unique TCR beta sequences obtained from approximately 180 million T cells. Roughly 300 gigabases of sequencing data and approximately 80 million unique TCR sequences were included in an early release covering about 700 HLA-typed donors. Of the 300 to 500 genotyped donors, less than 85% were placed in the genetic ancestry cluster associated with self-reported Caucasian donors. The aim of the study was to test whether cataloging public T cell receptors could identify signatures of past pathogen exposure. Using immunosequencing, the study profiled T cell repertoires from about 650 subjects and related those repertoires to cytomegalovirus serostatus. A separate validation cohort of 100 to 150 different subjects was used in addition to the roughly 700-subject first cohort. To predict cytomegalovirus infection status, the study brought together high-throughput TCR immunosequencing, statistical association of individual TCRs with disease status, and machine learning. A later analysis re-analyzed previously published TCR beta repertoires from roughly 600 donors and added high-resolution HLA genotyping to study TCR occurrence patterns. In the later analysis, no new phenotypic data were used to find candidate immune exposures; instead, reliance was placed on TCR beta sequences and their occurrence across donors. An earlier analysis of around 540 of the donors applied high-throughput TCR beta sequencing to assess whether each TCR beta V gene segment acted as functional or pseudogenic. Donor age, sex, ethnicity and CMV serostatus were compiled together with the repertoire data. A later genetic analysis took genome-wide SNP genotypes for about three fifths of the roughly 700 donors and used that subset as a discovery cohort. All discovery cohort repertoires had been generated on a single sequencing platform. HLA typing included class I and class II loci at four-digit resolution. The number of donors typed differed by locus, with about 629-640 for A, B, C, DRB1 and DQB1, roughly 520 for DQA1, about 610 for DPA1, and about 450 for DPB1. Several DR-DQ haplotypes were handled as single units for association and clustering, since linkage in the cohort was strong. Among over 350 genotyped donors of the cohort, an average of roughly 240,000 unique TCR beta nucleotide sequences were sequenced per donor, roughly a sixth of them non-productive.

Paper-wide results and their limitations: According to a later analysis, parvovirus B19, influenza, CMV and Epstein-Barr virus appeared linked to several top co-occurrence clusters. The earlier analysis of approximately 540 of the donors excluded 15 to 20 rarely observed V segments, including chromosome 9 orphons, because counts were too low. In the study, around 160 TCR beta chains were listed as associated with cytomegalovirus. The only immune exposure information available for the cohort was CMV serostatus. Some IMGT-functional V segments, including TRBV6-2 and TRBV6-3, could not be distinguished by the 87-base-pair reads and were therefore excluded. A later genetic analysis reported fewer N-insertions in productive TCRs among donors in an Asian-associated ancestry cluster than the roughly 700-donor mean. Broadly in line with IMGT annotations, most TCR beta V segments showed up in productive rearrangements about 87% or about 30% of the time in an earlier analysis of under 700 of the donors. In this cohort, only TCR beta chains were sequenced, and detectable features were limited by the absence of alpha or paired-chain data. A group of highly shared sequence variants was considered likely to be a technical artifact of the sequencing pipeline. A further reported finding was that TCR beta sequences accurately predicted the HLA-A and HLA-B alleles for most subjects in the first cohort. The authors suggested that the approach could potentially be generalized to other disease states and immunological phenotypes. Sequencing depth was assumed to be roughly uniform across donors in the presence/absence analyses, though that assumption may not hold. A few of the identified cytomegalovirus-associated TCR beta chains were confirmed in vitro to be specific for cytomegalovirus antigens. While some public TCRs were present in many individuals, most TCR sequences turned up only very rarely across donors. Linkage disequilibrium might explain the correlated functional status among segregating V segments, but an unknown experimental factor could not be ruled out. In a later analysis, the rate of TCR association differed among HLA loci, with DRB1 alleles having the most associated TCRs and HLA-C alleles having the fewest. In a later analysis, HLA-associated TCR beta chains showed more clonal expansion and lower generation probabilities than non-associated chains that were equally common. According to a later analysis, most CMV-associated TCR beta chains appeared to be HLA-restricted, and the HLA associations seemed to be driven largely by CMV exposure. Strong co-occurrence of HLA alleles, especially DR and DQ, made assigning TCR associations to individual alleles difficult. HLA typing was unavailable for some donors at each locus, so association tests used only the typed subset. A later analysis associated about 17,000 TCR beta sequences with specific HLA alleles at a false discovery rate of 0.05. The classifier was reported to diagnose cytomegalovirus status with high specificity and sensitivity in both the original cohort and the validation cohort. An association between a missense DCLRE1C variant and V-gene and J-gene trimming of TCR beta chains was found in a later genetic analysis and replicated in an independent cohort.

V and J lose 4 bases and 8 bases, and a span of 18 bases separates them. Its CDR3 holds 14 amino acids, cysteine through phenylalanine. Of the read, only the CDR3 DNA is kept; its 42 bases are in frame from base 1. As encoded in the germline V gene, CDR1 is SGDLS while CDR2 is YYNGEE. The sequencing input was PBMCs. This receptor was obtained from a woman in her fifties or sixties in good health and CMV-seropositive. The sequence links TRBV9 to TRBJ1-2; possibly the D gene is TRBD1, per 6 matching bases. CDR3 region: CASSKRTDDYGYTF. The DNA sequence is given as TGTGCCAGCAGCAAGCGGACAGACGATTACGGCTACACCTTC.